The clone carrying this T cell receptor beta chain was counted a few times. Its antigen is currently unknown. Amplified TCR beta CDR3 regions came from RNA transcripts. The study used the HTBI primer set for a first-round RT-PCR of the TCR CDR3. MiXCR was run by TCRdb on the multiplex PCR reads, yielding one entry per CDR3 protein. This table has 550,000 to 700,000 distinct CDR3 sequences, around 46% appearing once. The data are from a study of T cells in Graves' hyperthyroidism and ophthalmopathy. Study observations and caveats: Stable hyperthyroidism was told apart from ophthalmopathy by a model built on 13 V-J features. Most clonotypes that expanded in the thyroid above 0.001 also showed up in blood.

It was uncontrolled infection, other autoimmune disease, pregnancy or lactation that excluded patients. Each diagnosis was grounded in clinical symptoms, serum thyroxine and TRAb, thyroid ultrasound, and orbital computed tomography. Trimming cost V 6 bases and J 9 bases, with 12 bases left between them. The germline V gene has CDR1 SNHLY and CDR2 FYNNEI. The CDR3 is made up of 13 amino acids. The sample taken for sequencing was peripheral blood or thyroid tissue (not recorded which). The rearrangement links TRBV2 to TRBJ1-6, with a weak D call TRBD1 (6 bases). This receptor was obtained from an adult woman with Graves' disease, either hyperthyroidism or ophthalmopathy (not recorded which). DNA for the CDR3: TGTGCCAGCAGGGACCCAGGGGTTTCACCCCTCCACTTT. This codes for CASRDPGVSPLHF. Full variable domain (missing parts from reference TRBV2 and TRBJ1-6): EPEVTQTPSHQVTQMGQEVILRCVPISNHLYFYWYRQILGQKVEFLVSFYNNEISEKSEIFDDQFSVERPDGSNFTLKIRSTKLEDSAMYFCASRDPGVSPLHFGNGTRLTVT.